Only a few counts were recorded for the clone carrying this T cell receptor beta chain. The antigen is unknown. Additional DNA sequences in this sample encode the identical CDR3. These data are taken from a study of beta chain features in type 1 diabetes. Every single donor gave one heparinised blood draw, and these averaged approximately 110 mL. Reverse transcription of all isolated RNA meant that expressed TCRB transcripts were sequenced. TCRdb's copy holds only in-frame clones and misses some; the assay was immunoSEQ multiplex PCR. Of 160,000 or so clones listed, roughly 9% are singletons. General study points: All four CD4+ subsets of Type 1 diabetes patients contained TCRB CDR3s that were moderately but significantly shorter.

Germline assignment: CDR1 SNHLY and CDR2 FYNNEI. This CDR3 has 13 amino acids. With V trimmed by 6 bases and J by 0 bases, 1 base remained unmatched. Sequenced material: central memory CD4+ T cells from blood. This receptor was taken from a woman aged 30 to 39 with type 1 diabetes. The chain employs TRBV2 and TRBJ1-2; 7 nucleotides agree with TRBD1. This CDR3 reads CASSGTANYGYTF. CDR3 nucleotides: TGTGCCAGCAGCGGGACAGCTAACTATGGCTACACCTTC.